This T cell receptor beta chain was retrieved from a study of cytomegalovirus exposure and HLA in healthy donors. General study findings and limits: In an earlier analysis, in some 540 donors, most V segments appeared productive either ~90% or ~30% of the time. Indistinguishability led to the exclusion of some V segments, TRBV6-2 and TRBV6-3 included. An analysis that was carried out later associated 16,000 or so TCR beta sequences with HLA alleles at 0.05 false discovery rate.

In germline, CDR1 is SGHTA, CDR2 FQGNSA. Trimming removed 1 base from V and 2 bases from J; junction bases left unmatched: 8. This CDR3 is built from 17 residues. To note about this clone: Its specificity is not known.

Researchers ran the PCR with 60 Vbeta and 13 Jbeta primers. The data were produced by immunoSEQ multiplex PCR, yet TCRdb's version contains in-frame clones alone and is incomplete. The table lists 160,000 or so clones, roughly four fifths of them singletons. Regarding donors, all were healthy bone marrow donors. The specimen was PBMCs. The V gene is TRBV7-2, the J gene TRBJ2-3, with TRBD2 matching 8 bases. This TCR was sampled from a man aged 55-75 years in good health and CMV-seronegative. CDR3 sequence (DNA): TGTGCCAGCAGCTTAGGGGTAGCGGGGCTATACACAGATACGCAGTATTTT. Translating gives CASSLGVAGLYTDTQYF.